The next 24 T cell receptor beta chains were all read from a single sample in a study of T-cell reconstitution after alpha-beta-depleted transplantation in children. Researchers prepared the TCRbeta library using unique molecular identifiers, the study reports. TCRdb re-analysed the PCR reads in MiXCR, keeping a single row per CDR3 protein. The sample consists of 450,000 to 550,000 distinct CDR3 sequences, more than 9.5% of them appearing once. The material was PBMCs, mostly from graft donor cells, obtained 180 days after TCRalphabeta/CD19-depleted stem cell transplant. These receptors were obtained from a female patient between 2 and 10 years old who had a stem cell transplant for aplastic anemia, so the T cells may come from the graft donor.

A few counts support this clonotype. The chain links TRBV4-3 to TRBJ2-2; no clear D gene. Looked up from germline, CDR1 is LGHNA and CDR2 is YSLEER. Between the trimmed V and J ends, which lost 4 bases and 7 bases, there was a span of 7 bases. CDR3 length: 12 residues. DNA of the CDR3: TGCGCCAGCAGCCCTTCAGTCGGGGAGCTGTTTTTT. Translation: CASSPSVGELFF.

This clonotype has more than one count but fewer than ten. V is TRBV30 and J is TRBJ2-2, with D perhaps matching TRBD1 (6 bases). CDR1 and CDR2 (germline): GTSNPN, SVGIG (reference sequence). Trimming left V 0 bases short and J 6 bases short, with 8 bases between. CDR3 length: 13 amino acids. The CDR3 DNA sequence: TGTGCCTGGAGTGTTGCAGGGGCCGGGGAGCTGTTTTTT. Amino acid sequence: CAWSVAGAGELFF.

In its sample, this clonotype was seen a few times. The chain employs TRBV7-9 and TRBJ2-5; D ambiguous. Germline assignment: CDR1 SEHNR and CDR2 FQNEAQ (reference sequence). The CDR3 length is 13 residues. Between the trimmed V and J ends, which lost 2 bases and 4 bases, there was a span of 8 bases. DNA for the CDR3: TGTGCCAGCAGCTTATTTCAACGAGAGACCCAGTACTTC. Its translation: CASSLFQRETQYF.

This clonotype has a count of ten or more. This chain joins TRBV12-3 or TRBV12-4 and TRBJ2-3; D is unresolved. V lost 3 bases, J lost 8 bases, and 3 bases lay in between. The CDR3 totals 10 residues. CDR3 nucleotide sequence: TGTGCCAGCAGTTTTGGTACGCAGTATTTT. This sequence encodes CASSFGTQYF.

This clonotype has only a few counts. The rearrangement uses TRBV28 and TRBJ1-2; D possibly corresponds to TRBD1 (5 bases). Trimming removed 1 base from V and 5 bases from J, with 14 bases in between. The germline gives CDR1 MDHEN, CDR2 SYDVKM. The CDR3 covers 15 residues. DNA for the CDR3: TGTGCCAGCAGTTTATCATCTACAGGCACGTATGGCTACACCTTC. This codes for CASSLSSTGTYGYTF.

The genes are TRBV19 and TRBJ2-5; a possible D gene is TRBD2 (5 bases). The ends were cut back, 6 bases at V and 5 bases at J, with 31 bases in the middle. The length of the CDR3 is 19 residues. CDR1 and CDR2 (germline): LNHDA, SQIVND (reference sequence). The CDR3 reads CASRQRGLGSGVFIETQYF. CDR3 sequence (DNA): TGTGCCAGTAGACAGCGCGGGTTAGGGAGTGGGGTTTTCATCGAGACCCAGTACTTC. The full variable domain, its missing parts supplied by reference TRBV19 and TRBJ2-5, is DGGITQSPKYLFRKEGQNVTLSCEQNLNHDAMYWYRQDPGQGLRLIYYSQIVNDFQKGDIAEGYSVSREKKESFPLTVTSAQKNPTAFYLCASRQRGLGSGVFIETQYFGPGTRLLVL.

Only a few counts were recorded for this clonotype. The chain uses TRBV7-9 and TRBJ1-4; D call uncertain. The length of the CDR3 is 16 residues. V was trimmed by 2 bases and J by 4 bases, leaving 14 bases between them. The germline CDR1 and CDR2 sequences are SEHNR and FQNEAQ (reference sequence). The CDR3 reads CASSLPPGQFNEKLFF. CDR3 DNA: TGTGCCAGCAGCTTACCCCCCGGGCAGTTTAATGAAAAACTGTTTTTT.

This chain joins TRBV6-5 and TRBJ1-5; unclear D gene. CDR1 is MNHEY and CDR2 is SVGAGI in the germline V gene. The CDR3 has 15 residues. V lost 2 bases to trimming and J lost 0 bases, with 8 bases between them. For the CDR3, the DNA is TGTGCCAGCAGTTACAGGCGTTTTAGCAATCAGCCCCAGCATTTT. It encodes CASSYRRFSNQPQHF.

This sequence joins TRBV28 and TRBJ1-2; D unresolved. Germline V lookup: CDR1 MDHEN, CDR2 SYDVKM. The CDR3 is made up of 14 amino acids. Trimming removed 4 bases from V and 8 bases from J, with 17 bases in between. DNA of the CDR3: TGTGCCAGCAGTTCCCCTCCTCAAAAGGGAGGCTACACCTTC. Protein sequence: CASSSPPQKGGYTF.

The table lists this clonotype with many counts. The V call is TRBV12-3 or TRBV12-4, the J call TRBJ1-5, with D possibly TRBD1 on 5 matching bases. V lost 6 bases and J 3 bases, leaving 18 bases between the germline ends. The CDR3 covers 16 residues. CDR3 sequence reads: CASSPGQTSPNQPQHF. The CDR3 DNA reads TGTGCCAGCAGCCCCGGACAAACAAGCCCCAATCAGCCCCAGCATTTT.

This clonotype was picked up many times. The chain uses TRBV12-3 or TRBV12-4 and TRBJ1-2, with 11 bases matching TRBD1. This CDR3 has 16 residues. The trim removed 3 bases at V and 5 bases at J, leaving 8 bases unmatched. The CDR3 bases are TGTGCCAGCAGTTTCACCGGGACAGGGGGACTATATGGCTACACCTTC. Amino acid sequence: CASSFTGTGGLYGYTF.

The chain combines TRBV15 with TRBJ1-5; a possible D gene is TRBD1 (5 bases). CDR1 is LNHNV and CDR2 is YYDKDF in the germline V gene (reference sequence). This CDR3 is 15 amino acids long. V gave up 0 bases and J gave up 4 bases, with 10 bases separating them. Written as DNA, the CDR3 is TGTGCCACCAGCAGAGAGGCAGGGAGGAATCAGCCCCAGCATTTT. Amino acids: CATSREAGRNQPQHF.

As DNA, the CDR3 is TGTGCCTGGAGTGTTAAGTCTGAAGCTTTCTTT. This encodes CAWSVKSEAFF. The chain links TRBV30 to TRBJ1-1; D is uncertain. This CDR3 comprises 11 residues. Germline CDR1 and CDR2: GTSNPN and SVGIG (reference sequence). V lost 0 bases and J 6 bases, leaving 5 bases between the germline ends.

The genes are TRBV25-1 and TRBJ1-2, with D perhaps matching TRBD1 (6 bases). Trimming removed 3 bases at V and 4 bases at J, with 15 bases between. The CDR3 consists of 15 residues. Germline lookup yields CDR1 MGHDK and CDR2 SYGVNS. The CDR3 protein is CASSDLDSTGYGYTF. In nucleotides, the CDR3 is TGTGCCAGCAGTGATTTGGACAGTACGGGCTATGGCTACACCTTC.

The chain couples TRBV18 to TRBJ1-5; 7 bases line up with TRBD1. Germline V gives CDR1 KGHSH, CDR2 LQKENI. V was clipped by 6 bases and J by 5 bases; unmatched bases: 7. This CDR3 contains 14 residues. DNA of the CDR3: TGTGCCAGCTCGACGACAGGGAATGATCAGCCCCAGCATTTT. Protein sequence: CASSTTGNDQPQHF.

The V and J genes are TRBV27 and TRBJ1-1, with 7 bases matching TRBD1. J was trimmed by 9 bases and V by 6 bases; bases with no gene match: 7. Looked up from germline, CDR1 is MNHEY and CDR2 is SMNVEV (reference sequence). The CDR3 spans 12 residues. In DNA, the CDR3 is TGTGCCAGCAGCATACACAGGGGCCAAGCTTTCTTT. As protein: CASSIHRGQAFF.

The CDR3 DNA follows: TGTGCCAGCAGCTTACTGGGAAGCACCGGGGAGCTGTTTTTT. As protein: CASSLLGSTGELFF. This chain uses TRBV7-3 with TRBJ2-2; D gene uncertain. There are 14 residues in the CDR3. The germline gives CDR1 SGHTA, CDR2 FQGTGA. Trimming took off 2 bases at V and 4 bases at J, with 8 bases between the two ends.

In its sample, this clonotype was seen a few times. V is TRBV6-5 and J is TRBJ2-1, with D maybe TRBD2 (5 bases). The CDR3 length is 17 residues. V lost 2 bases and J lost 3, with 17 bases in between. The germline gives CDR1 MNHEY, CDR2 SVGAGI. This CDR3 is CASSYSVASRIYNEQFF. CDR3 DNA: TGTGCCAGCAGTTACAGTGTGGCTAGCCGGATCTACAATGAGCAGTTCTTC.

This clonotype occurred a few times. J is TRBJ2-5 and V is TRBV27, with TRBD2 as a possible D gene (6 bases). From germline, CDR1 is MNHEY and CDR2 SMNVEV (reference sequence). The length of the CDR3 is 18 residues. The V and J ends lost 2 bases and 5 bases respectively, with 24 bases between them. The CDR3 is CASSLVEPLGTSWETQYF. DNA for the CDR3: TGTGCCAGCAGTTTAGTAGAACCTTTAGGGACTTCTTGGGAGACCCAGTACTTC.

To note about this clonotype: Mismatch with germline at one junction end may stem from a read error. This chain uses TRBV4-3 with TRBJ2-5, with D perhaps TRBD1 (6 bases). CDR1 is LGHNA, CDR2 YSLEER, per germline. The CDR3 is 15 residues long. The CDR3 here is CTSSQDLDSQETQYF. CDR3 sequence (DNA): TGCACCAGCAGCCAAGATTTGGACAGCCAAGAGACCCAGTACTTC.

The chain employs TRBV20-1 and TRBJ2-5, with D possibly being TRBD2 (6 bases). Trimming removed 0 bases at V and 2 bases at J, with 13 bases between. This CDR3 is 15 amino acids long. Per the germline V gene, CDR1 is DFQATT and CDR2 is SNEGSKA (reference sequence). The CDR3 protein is CSARDYGRGQETQYF. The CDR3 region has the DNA TGCAGTGCTAGAGATTATGGGCGGGGTCAAGAGACCCAGTACTTC.

The chain's CDR3 is CASSYNSGTTGAEAFF. The CDR3, as DNA: TGTGCCAGCTCATACAATTCCGGGACCACGGGCGCTGAAGCTTTCTTT. The chain recombines TRBV18 with TRBJ1-1, with TRBD1 as a possible D gene (5 bases). Between the trimmed V and J ends, which lost 5 bases and 6 bases, there was a span of 22 bases. This CDR3 comprises 16 residues. The V gene's germline CDR1 is KGHSH and CDR2 LQKENI.

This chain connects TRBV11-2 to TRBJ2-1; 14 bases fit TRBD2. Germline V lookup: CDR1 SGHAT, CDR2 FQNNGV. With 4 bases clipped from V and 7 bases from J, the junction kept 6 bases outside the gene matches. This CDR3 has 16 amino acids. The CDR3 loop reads CASSSTSGRGGNEQFF. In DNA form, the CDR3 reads TGTGCCAGCAGCTCGACTAGCGGGAGGGGGGGGAATGAGCAGTTCTTC. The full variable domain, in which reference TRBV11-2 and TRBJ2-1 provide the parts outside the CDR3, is EAGVAQSPRYKIIEKRQSVAFWCNPISGHATLYWYQQILGQGPKLLIQFQNNGVVDDSQLPKDRFSAERLKGVDSTLKIQPAKLEDSAVYLCASSSTSGRGGNEQFFGPGTRLTVL.

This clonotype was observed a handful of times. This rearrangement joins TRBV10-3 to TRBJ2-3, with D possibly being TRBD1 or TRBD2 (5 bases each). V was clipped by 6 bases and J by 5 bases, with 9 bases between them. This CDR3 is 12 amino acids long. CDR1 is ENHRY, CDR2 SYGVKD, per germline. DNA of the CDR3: TGTGCCATCAGGGGGGACGGAGATACGCAGTATTTT. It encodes CAIRGDGDTQYF.